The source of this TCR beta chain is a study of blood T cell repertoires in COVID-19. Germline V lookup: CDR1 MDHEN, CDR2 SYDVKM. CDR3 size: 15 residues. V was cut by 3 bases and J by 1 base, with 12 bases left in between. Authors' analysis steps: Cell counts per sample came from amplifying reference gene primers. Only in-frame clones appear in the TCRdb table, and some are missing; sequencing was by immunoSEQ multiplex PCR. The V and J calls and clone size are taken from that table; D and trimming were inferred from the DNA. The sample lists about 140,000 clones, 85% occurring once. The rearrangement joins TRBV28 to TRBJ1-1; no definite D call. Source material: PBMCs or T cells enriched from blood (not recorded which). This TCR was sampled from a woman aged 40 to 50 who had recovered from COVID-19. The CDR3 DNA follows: TGTGCCAGCAGTTTTATCGCGGGCCCGAACACTGAAGCTTTCTTT. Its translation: CASSFIAGPNTEAFF.